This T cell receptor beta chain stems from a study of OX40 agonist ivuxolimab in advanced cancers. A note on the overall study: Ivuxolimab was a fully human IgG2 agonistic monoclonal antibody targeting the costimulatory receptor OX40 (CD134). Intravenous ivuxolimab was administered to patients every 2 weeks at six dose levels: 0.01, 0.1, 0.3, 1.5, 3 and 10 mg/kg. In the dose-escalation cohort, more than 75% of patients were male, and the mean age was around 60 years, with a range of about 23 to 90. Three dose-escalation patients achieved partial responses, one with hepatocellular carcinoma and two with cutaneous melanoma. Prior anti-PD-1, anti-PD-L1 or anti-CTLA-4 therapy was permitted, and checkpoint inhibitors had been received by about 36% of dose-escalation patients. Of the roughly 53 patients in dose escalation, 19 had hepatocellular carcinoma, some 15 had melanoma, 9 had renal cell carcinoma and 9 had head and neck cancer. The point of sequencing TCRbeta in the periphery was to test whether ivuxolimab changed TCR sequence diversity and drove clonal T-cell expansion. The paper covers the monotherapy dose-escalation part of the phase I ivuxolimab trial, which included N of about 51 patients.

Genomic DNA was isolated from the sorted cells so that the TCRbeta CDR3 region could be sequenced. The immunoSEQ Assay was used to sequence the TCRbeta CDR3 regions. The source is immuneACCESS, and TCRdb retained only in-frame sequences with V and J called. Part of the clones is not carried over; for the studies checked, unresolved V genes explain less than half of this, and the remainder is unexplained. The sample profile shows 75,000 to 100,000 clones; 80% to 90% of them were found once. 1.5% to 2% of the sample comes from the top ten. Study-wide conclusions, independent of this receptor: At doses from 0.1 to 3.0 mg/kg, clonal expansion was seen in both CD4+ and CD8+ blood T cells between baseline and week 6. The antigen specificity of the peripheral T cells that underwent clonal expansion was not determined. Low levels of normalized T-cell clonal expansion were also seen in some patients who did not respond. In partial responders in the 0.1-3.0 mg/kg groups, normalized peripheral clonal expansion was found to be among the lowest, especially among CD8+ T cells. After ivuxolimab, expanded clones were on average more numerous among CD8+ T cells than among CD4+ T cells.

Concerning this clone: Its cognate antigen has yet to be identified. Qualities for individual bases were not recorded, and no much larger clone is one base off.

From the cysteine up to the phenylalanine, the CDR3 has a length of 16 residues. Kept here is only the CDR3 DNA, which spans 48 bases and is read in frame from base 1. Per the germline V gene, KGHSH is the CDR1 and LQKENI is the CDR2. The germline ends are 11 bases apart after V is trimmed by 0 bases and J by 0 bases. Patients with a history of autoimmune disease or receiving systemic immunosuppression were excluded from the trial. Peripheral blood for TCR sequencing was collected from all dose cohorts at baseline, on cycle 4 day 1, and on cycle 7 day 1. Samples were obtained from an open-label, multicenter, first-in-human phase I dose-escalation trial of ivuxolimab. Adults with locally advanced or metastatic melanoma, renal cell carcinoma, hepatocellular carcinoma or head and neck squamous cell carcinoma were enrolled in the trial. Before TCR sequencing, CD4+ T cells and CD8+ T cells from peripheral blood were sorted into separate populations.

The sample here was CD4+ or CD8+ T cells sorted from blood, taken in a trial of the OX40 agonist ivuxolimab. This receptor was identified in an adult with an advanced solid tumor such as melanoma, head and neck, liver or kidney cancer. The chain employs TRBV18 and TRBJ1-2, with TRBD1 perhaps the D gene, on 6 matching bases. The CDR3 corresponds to CASSPPFTGPNYGYTF. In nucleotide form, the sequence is TGTGCCAGCTCACCACCGTTTACAGGGCCTAACTATGGCTACACCTTC. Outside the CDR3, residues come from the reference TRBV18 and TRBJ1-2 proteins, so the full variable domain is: NAGVMQNPRHLVRRRGQEARLRCSPMKGHSHVYWYRQLPEEGLKFMVYLQKENIIDESGMPKERFSAEFPKEGPSILRIQQVVRGDSAAYFCASSPPFTGPNYGYTFGSGTRLTVV.